The next 16 T cell receptor beta chains were all read from a single sample in a study of control samples from healthy donors and cancer patients. TCRdb keeps only in-frame clones here, not all; method: immunoSEQ multiplex PCR. The data show about 140,000 clones, approximately 94% seen once. Sequenced: blood. The source of these receptors is a man aged 35 to 55 in good health.

This sequence joins TRBV10-3 and TRBJ1-5; TRBD1 might be the D (5 bases). Between the trimmed V and J ends, which lost 3 bases and 4 bases, there was a span of 7 bases. This CDR3 region has 13 residues. CDR1 and CDR2 (germline): ENHRY, SYGVKD. The CDR3 spells CAISDGGNQPQHF. As DNA, the CDR3 is TGTGCCATCAGTGACGGGGGGAATCAGCCCCAGCATTTT.

CDR3 sequence reads: CASSSPGQGFSGNTIYF. The CDR3 DNA reads as TGTGCCAGCAGTTCCCCGGGACAGGGATTCTCTGGAAACACCATATATTTT. The chain joins TRBV27 to TRBJ1-3; 9 positions match TRBD1. The CDR3 length is 17 residues. Germline CDR1 MNHEY, CDR2 SMNVEV (reference sequence). J lost 0 bases, V lost 4 bases, and 7 bases had no gene match.

The chain employs TRBV2 and TRBJ2-7, with a weak D call TRBD1 (7 bases). V was pared by 3 bases and J by 1 base, with 10 bases between. The CDR3 length is 14 residues. Germline lookup yields CDR1 SNHLY and CDR2 FYNNEI. The CDR3 here is CASSEQGGSYEQYF. CDR3 bases: TGTGCCAGCAGTGAGCAGGGGGGTTCCTACGAGCAGTACTTC.

V usage is TRBV4-1 and J usage is TRBJ1-4; D not certain. The V end lost 8 bases, the J end lost 3 bases, and 16 bases lay between the germline ends. In germline, CDR1 is MGHRA, CDR2 YSYEKL. The CDR3 sequence is 15 residues long. In DNA, the CDR3 is TGCGCCAGCCAGCCTAGGGTTTGGGCTAATGAAAAACTGTTTTTT. Translated, it gives CASQPRVWANEKLFF.

This clone was counted between two and nine times. The chain links TRBV21-1 to TRBJ1-6; no check of the table's D call, TRBD1, against the DNA was made. TRBV21-1 is shown as a pseudogene. The CDR3 has 14 amino acids. The CDR3 region has the DNA TGTGCCAGCAGCAAAGAGGGGGCAAATTCACCCCTCCACTTT. Protein: CASSKEGANSPLHF.

This sequence joins TRBV21-1 and TRBJ1-3. TRBV21-1 is annotated as a pseudogene. This CDR3 is built from 20 residues. DNA for the CDR3: TGTGCCAGCAGCAAAGCGGATATCAGGACAAGGGGACTCTCTGGAAACACCATATATTTT. This sequence encodes CASSKADIRTRGLSGNTIYF.

Only one count was recorded for this clone. This chain uses TRBV28 with TRBJ1-6, with D possibly being TRBD1 (5 bases). Germline V CDR1 and CDR2: MDHEN, SYDVKM. The CDR3 is 19 amino acids. The V end was cut by 6 bases, the J end by 0 bases, with 21 bases between. This chain's CDR3 is CASSFPPLGGSSYNSPLHF. CDR3 DNA: TGTGCCAGCAGCTTCCCACCACTTGGGGGTAGCTCCTATAATTCACCCCTCCACTTT.

J is TRBJ2-5 and V is TRBV28; TRBD1 matches 8 bases. The CDR3 loop spans 14 amino acids. V lost 3 bases to trimming and J lost 3 bases; unmatched junction nucleotides: 3. The germline CDR1 and CDR2 sequences are MDHEN and SYDVKM. Here the CDR3 DNA reads TGTGCCAGCAGTTTGACAGGGGTTGAAGAGACCCAGTACTTC. This gives the protein CASSLTGVEETQYF.

The genes are TRBV10-3 and TRBJ1-4; D uncertain. The CDR3 consists of 11 residues. V was clipped by 10 bases and J by 10 bases, with 13 bases between them. Germline values: CDR1 ENHRY, CDR2 SYGVKD. The CDR3, as DNA: TGTGCCACCGAGGACGTCGGAAAACTGTTTTTT. As protein: CATEDVGKLFF.

This chain uses TRBV24-1 with TRBJ2-2; perhaps TRBD2 as D (6 bases). The germline CDR1 and CDR2 sequences are KGHDR and SFDVKD. The CDR3 spans 16 residues. The germline V and J ends were trimmed by 2 bases and 2 bases, with 11 bases remaining between them. The chain's CDR3 is CATSDSPGGNTGELFF. DNA of the CDR3: TGTGCCACCAGTGATTCCCCCGGGGGAAACACCGGGGAGCTGTTTTTT.

The chain employs TRBV2 and TRBJ2-6; 9 bases are a match to TRBD1. The CDR3 is made up of 16 amino acids. The germline V gene encodes CDR1 SNHLY and CDR2 FYNNEI. The trim removed 11 bases at V and 0 bases at J, leaving 8 bases unmatched. In nucleotides, the CDR3 is TGTGCCGCAGGGACAGGGCCTCGCTCTGGGGCCAACGTCCTGACTTTC. The encoded protein is CAAGTGPRSGANVLTF.

As to this clone: One end of the junction varies from germline; a read error may be responsible. The J gene is TRBJ2-2, the V gene TRBV9, with D unresolved. CDR3 length: 15 amino acids. Germline values: CDR1 SGDLS, CDR2 YYNGEE. The CDR3 nucleotides read TGTGTCAGCAGCGTAGTTGCCGCGAACACCGGGGAGCTGTTTTTT. Its protein is CVSSVVAANTGELFF.

The V and J genes are TRBV7-9 and TRBJ2-7, with D perhaps being TRBD1 or TRBD2 (5 bases each). V shed 5 bases and J shed 5 bases, with 22 bases lying between them. Germline V gene sequence: CDR1 SEHNR, CDR2 FQNEAQ (reference sequence). CDR3 length: 16 residues. Here the CDR3 reads CASSPGTAGKTHEQYF. As DNA, the CDR3 is TGTGCCAGCAGCCCGGGAACGGCAGGGAAAACCCACGAGCAGTACTTC.

The chain links TRBV18 to TRBJ2-7, with a weak D call TRBD1 (7 bases). The CDR3 length is 14 residues. Trimming shortened V by 2 bases and J by 6 bases, and 14 bases separated the two germline ends. From germline, CDR1 is KGHSH and CDR2 LQKENI. DNA for the CDR3: TGTGCCAGCTCACCAGGAGGGGGCGCGTCCGAGCAGTACTTC. Its translation is CASSPGGGASEQYF.

The chain is built from TRBV5-1 and TRBJ1-4, with 10 bases matching TRBD1. Per the germline V gene, CDR1 is SGHRS and CDR2 is YFSETQ. The V gene end was trimmed by 7 bases and the J gene end by 8 bases; junction bases not matched to a gene: 17. CDR3 length: 17 amino acids. CDR3 nucleotide sequence: TGCGCCAGCGGTACCGGGACAGGGGTCAAAATGTGGGAAAAACTGTTTTTT. The encoded protein is CASGTGTGVKMWEKLFF. Using reference TRBV5-1 and TRBJ1-4 for the parts outside the CDR3, the full variable domain is KAGVTQTPRYLIKTRGQQVTLSCSPISGHRSVSWYQQTPGQGLQFLFEYFSETQRNKGNFPGRFSGRQFSNSRSEMNVSTLELGDSALYLCASGTGTGVKMWEKLFFGSGTQLSVL.

The chain's CDR3 is CAISRTSGRAGTDTQYF. The CDR3 region has the DNA TGTGCCATCAGCCGGACTAGCGGGAGGGCCGGGACAGATACGCAGTATTTT. The chain employs TRBV10-3 and TRBJ2-3; 15 nucleotides agree with TRBD2. The trim removed 6 bases at V and 3 bases at J, leaving 7 bases unmatched. CDR1 is ENHRY, CDR2 SYGVKD, per germline. There are 17 residues in the CDR3.